This TCR beta chain originates from a study of neoadjuvant nivolumab and ipilimumab in lung cancer. Unmatched junction bases numbered 3, after V lost 2 bases and J lost 6 bases. Germline loops: CDR1 SGHTA, CDR2 FQGTGA. CDR3 length: 14 amino acids. Generated by immunoSEQ multiplex PCR, the TCRdb table keeps only in-frame clones and is missing some. The sample carries fewer than 35,000 clones, 92% recorded once. The material was peripheral blood, obtained after neoadjuvant nivolumab, alone or with ipilimumab, at or shortly before surgery. This receptor was taken from an adult with non-small cell lung cancer. This chain links TRBV7-3 with TRBJ1-5, with 8 bases matching TRBD1. CDR3 residues: CASSLGQGTQPQHF. For the CDR3, the DNA is TGTGCCAGCAGCTTAGGACAGGGTACTCAGCCCCAGCATTTT. Supplemented by reference TRBV7-3 and TRBJ1-5, the full variable domain reads GAGVSQTPSNKVTEKGKYVELRCDPISGHTALYWYRQSLGQGPEFLIYFQGTGAADDSGLPNDRFFAVRPEGSVSTLKIQRTERGDSAVYLCASSLGQGTQPQHFGDGTRLSIL.